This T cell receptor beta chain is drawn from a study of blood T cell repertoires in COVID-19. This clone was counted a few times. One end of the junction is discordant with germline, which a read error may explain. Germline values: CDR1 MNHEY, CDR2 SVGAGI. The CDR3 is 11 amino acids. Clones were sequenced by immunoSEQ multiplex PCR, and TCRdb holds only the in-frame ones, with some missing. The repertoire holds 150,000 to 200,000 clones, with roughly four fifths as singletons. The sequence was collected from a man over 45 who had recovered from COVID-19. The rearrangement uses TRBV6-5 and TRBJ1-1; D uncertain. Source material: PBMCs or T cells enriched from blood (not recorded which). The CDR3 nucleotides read TGTGCCAGCAGTTACGCTAAAGAAGATTTCTTT. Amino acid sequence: CASSYAKEDFF.